This passage covers 26 T cell receptor beta chains from one sample sequenced in a study of blood T cell repertoires in COVID-19. TCRdb's table, derived via immunoSEQ multiplex PCR, lists solely in-frame clones and lacks some. This repertoire shows tens of thousands of clones, about 87% found once; its top ten account for 9.5% to 15%. Sequences were obtained from peripheral blood. The origin of the receptors is a human donor with active COVID-19. The donor label of this sample is uncertain.

J is TRBJ2-1 and V is TRBV18, with TRBD2 matching over 7 bases. The CDR3 runs to 16 residues. Looked up from germline, CDR1 is KGHSH and CDR2 is LQKENI. After removal of 0 bases from V and 4 bases from J, the junction contained 6 bases not matched to a gene. The CDR3 region has the DNA TGTGCCAGCTCACCACCGGCTAGCGGATTATACAATGAGCAGTTCTTC. It translates to CASSPPASGLYNEQFF.

In this sample, this clone turned up once. The V and J genes are TRBV7-9 and TRBJ1-1; tentatively, D is TRBD1 (5 bases). Germline-derived CDR1 and CDR2 are SEHNR and FQNEAQ (reference sequence). V shed 3 bases and J shed 5 bases, with 13 bases lying between them. This CDR3 is built from 14 residues. DNA of the CDR3: TGTGCCAGCAGCTTCGGGGGAGGGAAGACTGAAGCTTTCTTT. It specifies CASSFGGGKTEAFF.

The chain is built from TRBV19 and TRBJ2-5; tentative D call: TRBD1 (6 bases). This CDR3 has 16 amino acids. Germline assignment: CDR1 LNHDA and CDR2 SQIVND (reference sequence). The V end lost 0 bases, the J end lost 2 bases, and 13 bases lay between the germline ends. Here the CDR3 reads CASSIDHGGGQETQYF. The CDR3 nucleotides read TGTGCCAGTAGTATAGATCATGGGGGCGGGCAAGAGACCCAGTACTTC.

The V and J genes are TRBV7-2 and TRBJ2-7; D gene unclear. V lost 3 bases and J 3 bases, leaving 9 bases between the germline ends. The CDR3 spans 13 residues. Germline CDR1 is SGHTA and CDR2 is FQGNSA. The CDR3 DNA is TGTGCCAGCAGCTTCGCTCAGCGCTACGAGCAGTACTTC. This codes for CASSFAQRYEQYF. The full variable domain, rest sourced from reference TRBV7-2 and TRBJ2-7, is GAGVSQSPSNKVTEKGKDVELRCDPISGHTALYWYRQSLGQGLEFLIYFQGNSAPDKSGLPSDRFSAERTGGSVSTLTIQRTQQEDSAVYLCASSFAQRYEQYFGPGTRLTVT.

The rearrangement uses TRBV5-4 and TRBJ2-2; D may be TRBD2 (5 bases). The CDR3 contains 14 residues. V dropped 1 base and J dropped 9 bases, with 13 bases sitting between them. The germline gives CDR1 SGHNT, CDR2 YYREEE (reference sequence). The CDR3 sequence: CASSLRTTGRELFF. Here the CDR3 DNA reads TGTGCCAGCAGCTTGCGAACCACGGGAAGGGAGCTGTTTTTT.

This chain uses TRBV5-1 with TRBJ2-7; 7 nucleotides align to TRBD1. Germline-derived CDR1 and CDR2 are SGHRS and YFSETQ. The V segment lost 4 bases and the J segment 3 bases; nucleotides outside the gene matches: 4. The CDR3 has 13 amino acids. For the CDR3, the DNA is TGCGCCAGCAGCAGGGGACAGTTCTACGAGCAGTACTTC. Amino acid sequence: CASSRGQFYEQYF.

The gene calls are TRBV11-3 and TRBJ1-2; unclear D gene. Per germline, CDR1 SGHNT and CDR2 YENEEA. V lost 5 bases and J 5 bases, leaving 12 bases between the germline ends. CDR3 length: 13 amino acids. The CDR3 here is CASSPRDTYGYTF. The CDR3 DNA reads TGTGCCAGCAGCCCCCGGGATACTTATGGCTACACCTTC.

V is TRBV4-3 and J is TRBJ1-6; no firm D call. The CDR3 is made up of 13 amino acids. Germline CDR1 and CDR2: LGHNA and YSLEER. V gave up 1 base and J gave up 9 bases, with 7 bases separating them. The CDR3 spells CASSQGEGSPLHF. Written as DNA, the CDR3 is TGCGCCAGCAGCCAAGGTGAGGGTTCACCCCTCCACTTT.

The chain couples TRBV10-3 to TRBJ2-7; no clear D. V gave up 2 bases and J gave up 2 bases, with 7 bases separating them. This CDR3 is 13 amino acids long. Germline V lookup: CDR1 ENHRY, CDR2 SYGVKD. The CDR3: CAISERRAYEQYF. The CDR3 nucleotides read TGTGCCATCAGTGAGAGACGGGCCTACGAGCAGTACTTC.

The CDR3 bases are TGTGCCTGGAGATCCTCGCAACTTCTGGACACTGAAGCTTTCTTT. As protein: CAWRSSQLLDTEAFF. V usage is TRBV30 and J usage is TRBJ1-1; D remains ambiguous. Trimming took off 3 bases at V and 3 bases at J, with 17 bases between the two ends. Germline V gene sequence: CDR1 GTSNPN, CDR2 SVGIG (reference sequence). The CDR3 loop spans 15 amino acids.

J is TRBJ2-1 and V is TRBV27; 12 nucleotides line up with TRBD2. The V and J ends lost 7 bases and 8 bases, in that order; junction bases with no gene match: 9. The CDR3 loop spans 15 amino acids. In germline, CDR1 is MNHEY, CDR2 SMNVEV (reference sequence). CDR3 coding DNA: TGTGCCAGCAACCGCCGGGCTAGCGGGGGGGATGAGCAGTTCTTC. Translation gives CASNRRASGGDEQFF.

The genes are TRBV9 and TRBJ1-1; D unclear. CDR3 size: 15 residues. Per germline, CDR1 SGDLS and CDR2 YYNGEE. With 3 bases removed from V and 0 bases from J, the gap between germline ends came to 12 bases. The CDR3 DNA is TGTGCCAGCAGCGCTTTCGACGGAGTGAACACTGAAGCTTTCTTT. It codes for CASSAFDGVNTEAFF.

This clone has a handful of counts. The chain carries TRBV3-1 (or the pseudogene TRBV3-2) and TRBJ1-5; 10 bases are a match to TRBD1. The CDR3 loop spans 15 amino acids. Trimming at V came to 4 bases and at J to 3 bases, leaving 3 bases not matched to a gene. Germline assignment: CDR1 LGHDT and CDR2 YNNKEL (reference sequence). DNA for the CDR3: TGTGCCAGCAGCCCAGGGACAGGGGCCAATCAGCCCCAGCATTTT. It is translated as CASSPGTGANQPQHF.

V usage is TRBV18 and J usage is TRBJ1-4, with D possibly being TRBD1 (6 bases). V lost 2 bases and J lost 8, with 15 bases in between. Germline-derived CDR1 and CDR2 are KGHSH and LQKENI. CDR3 length: 15 residues. For the CDR3, the DNA is TGTGCCAGCTCACCAATAACAGGGACAAGCGAAAAACTGTTTTTT. This encodes CASSPITGTSEKLFF.

The gene calls are TRBV5-1 and TRBJ1-3; possible D gene TRBD1, 5 bases. This CDR3 is built from 16 residues. Germline CDR1 reads SGHRS; CDR2 reads YFSETQ. Trimming shortened V by 0 bases and J by 0 bases, and 10 bases separated the two germline ends. Here the CDR3 reads CASSLEGFSSGNTIYF. The DNA for the CDR3 is TGCGCCAGCAGCTTGGAGGGGTTCAGCTCTGGAAACACCATATATTTT.

This chain connects TRBV5-1 to TRBJ2-3; the match to TRBD1 covers 8 bases. Germline-derived CDR1 and CDR2 are SGHRS and YFSETQ. The CDR3 runs to 17 residues. Losses at the gene ends were 1 base for V and 2 bases for J; bases not matched to a gene: 9. In DNA form, the CDR3 reads TGCGCCAGCAGCTTGATAATGGCAGGGGGCTCCACAGATACGCAGTATTTT. It encodes CASSLIMAGGSTDTQYF.

The V call is TRBV5-1, the J call TRBJ2-5; D is possibly TRBD2 (5 bases). The V end was cut by 0 bases, the J end by 4 bases, with 10 bases between. CDR1 and CDR2 from the germline V gene are SGHRS and YFSETQ. The CDR3 is made up of 14 amino acids. CDR3 nucleotides: TGCGCCAGCAGCTTGGCCGAGGGTGGAGAGACCCAGTACTTC. Protein sequence: CASSLAEGGETQYF.

V usage is TRBV5-4 and J usage is TRBJ2-1, with TRBD2 identical over 16 bases. The V and J ends lost 4 bases and 1 base, in that order; junction bases with no gene match: 5. This CDR3 has 18 residues. The germline gives CDR1 SGHNT, CDR2 YYREEE (reference sequence). CDR3 residues: CASSEGLAGGRSYNEQFF. CDR3 sequence (DNA): TGTGCCAGCAGCGAGGGACTAGCGGGGGGGCGGTCCTACAATGAGCAGTTCTTC.

The CDR3 loop is CASRKTRGLYNEQFF. CDR3 DNA sequence: TGTGCCAGCAGGAAAACTAGGGGACTTTACAATGAGCAGTTCTTC. The J gene is TRBJ2-1, the V gene TRBV27; weak D call: TRBD2 (6 bases). The CDR3 totals 15 residues. V was pared by 6 bases and J by 4 bases, with 16 bases between. Per germline, CDR1 MNHEY and CDR2 SMNVEV (reference sequence).

This clone occurred a few times. This chain links TRBV2 with TRBJ2-1; perhaps TRBD2 as D (5 bases). The germline V and J ends were trimmed by 3 bases and 5 bases, with 14 bases remaining between them. There are 15 residues in the CDR3. The germline CDR1 and CDR2 sequences are SNHLY and FYNNEI. CDR3 sequence: CASSEERAGDNEQFF. CDR3 nucleotides: TGTGCCAGCAGTGAGGAAAGGGCCGGGGACAATGAGCAGTTCTTC.

This chain joins TRBV7-9 and TRBJ2-1; D possibly corresponds to TRBD1 (5 bases). V lost 5 bases and J lost 4, with 15 bases in between. The CDR3 runs to 15 residues. Germline V gene lookup returns CDR1 SEHNR and CDR2 FQNEAQ (reference sequence). The CDR3, as DNA: TGTGCCAGCAGCGGACACTTGATTCGATACAATGAGCAGTTCTTC. Translation gives CASSGHLIRYNEQFF. Drawing the rest from reference TRBV7-9 and TRBJ2-1, the complete variable domain is DTGVSQNPRHKITKRGQNVTFRCDPISEHNRLYWYRQTLGQGPEFLTYFQNEAQLEKSRLLSDRFSAERPKGSFSTLEIQRTEQGDSAMYLCASSGHLIRYNEQFFGPGTRLTVL.

The rearrangement joins TRBV15 to TRBJ1-1; TRBD1 agrees at 9 bases. The germline V gene encodes CDR1 LNHNV and CDR2 YYDKDF (reference sequence). CDR3 length: 14 amino acids. Losses at the gene ends were 8 bases for V and 6 bases for J; bases not matched to a gene: 10. The CDR3 loop reads CATGSIQGAPEAFF. In nucleotides, the CDR3 is TGTGCCACCGGTAGCATACAGGGGGCACCTGAAGCTTTCTTT.

This clone has just one count. This sequence joins TRBV19 and TRBJ2-2, with TRBD1 matching over 7 bases. V shed 3 bases and J 2 bases; nucleotides not matched to a gene: 6. The CDR3 contains 16 residues. CDR1 is LNHDA and CDR2 is SQIVND in the germline V gene (reference sequence). CDR3 in amino acids: CASSIRRGPNTGELFF. CDR3 nucleotide sequence: TGTGCCAGTAGTATCCGAAGGGGGCCTAACACCGGGGAGCTGTTTTTT.

This sequence joins TRBV6-5 and TRBJ1-2, with 8 positions matching TRBD1. The CDR3 loop spans 13 amino acids. The V and J ends lost 6 bases and 11 bases, in that order; junction bases with no gene match: 11. From germline, CDR1 is MNHEY and CDR2 SVGAGI. The CDR3 DNA reads as TGTGCCAGCAGAGTCGGAGGGACAGGAGGTTACACCTTC. It codes for CASRVGGTGGYTF.

In its sample, this clone was seen once. The chain joins TRBV7-2 to TRBJ1-4, with 9 positions matching TRBD1. The trim removed 2 bases at V and 3 bases at J, leaving 7 bases unmatched. The CDR3 consists of 17 residues. Germline V gives CDR1 SGHTA, CDR2 FQGNSA. CDR3 protein: CASSLPLTGGPNEKLFF. The CDR3 nucleotides are TGTGCCAGCAGCTTACCCCTGACAGGGGGGCCTAATGAAAAACTGTTTTTT.

The V call is TRBV18, the J call TRBJ1-5; 7 bases match TRBD1. The CDR3 spans 14 residues. V was pared by 1 base and J by 8 bases, with 5 bases of the junction left unmatched. Germline-derived CDR1 and CDR2 are KGHSH and LQKENI. The DNA for the CDR3 is TGTGCCAGCTCACCACGACAGGGAATTAAGCCCCAGCATTTT. Translating gives CASSPRQGIKPQHF. Full variable domain (missing parts from reference TRBV18 and TRBJ1-5): NAGVMQNPRHLVRRRGQEARLRCSPMKGHSHVYWYRQLPEEGLKFMVYLQKENIIDESGMPKERFSAEFPKEGPSILRIQQVVRGDSAAYFCASSPRQGIKPQHFGDGTRLSIL.